The 16 T cell receptor beta chains in this list originate from one sample, sequenced in a study of control samples from healthy donors and cancer patients. Libraries were prepared by immunoSEQ multiplex PCR; TCRdb keeps only in-frame clonotypes and omits some of them. The repertoire holds more than 100,000 clones, around 88% seen once, with 3.4% in the top ten. The specimen sequenced was blood. The receptors originated from a man aged 40-49 years in good health.

The chain links TRBV7-9 to TRBJ1-2, with 7 bases identical to TRBD1. J gave up 7 bases and V 9 bases, and 14 bases lay outside the gene matches. CDR3 length: 14 residues. CDR1 SEHNR and CDR2 FQNEAQ come from the germline V gene (reference sequence). CDR3 DNA: TGTGCCAGTATCCCCGACAGGGTGAAGGGTGGCTACACCTTC. Protein product: CASIPDRVKGGYTF.

This chain connects TRBV9 to TRBJ1-2, with 9 bases aligning to TRBD1. Unmatched junction bases numbered 4, after V lost 0 bases and J lost 4 bases. CDR1 SGDLS and CDR2 YYNGEE come from the germline V gene. The CDR3 is 15 residues long. In nucleotides, the CDR3 is TGTGCCAGCAGCGTAGAAAACAGGGGGCTCTATGGCTACACCTTC. It codes for CASSVENRGLYGYTF.

This chain links TRBV20-1 with TRBJ1-1; D gene ambiguous. The germline V gene has CDR1 DFQATT and CDR2 SNEGSKA (reference sequence). The CDR3 covers 11 residues. V lost 4 bases and J lost 0, with 3 bases in between. The CDR3 nucleotides read TGCAGTGCTAACGTGAACACTGAAGCTTTCTTT. Translating gives CSANVNTEAFF.

The chain joins TRBV29-1 to TRBJ2-7, with D perhaps assigned TRBD1 or TRBD2 (5 bases each). Germline lookup yields CDR1 SQVTM and CDR2 ANQGSEA. CDR3 size: 12 residues. V was clipped by 3 bases and J by 3 bases, with 9 bases between them. The CDR3 nucleotides read TGCAGCGTTGACACAGGAGGCTACGAGCAGTACTTC. This sequence encodes CSVDTGGYEQYF.

The chain carries TRBV11-3 and TRBJ2-1; the D gene is possibly TRBD2 (6 bases). Trimming shortened V by 4 bases and J by 5 bases, and 12 bases separated the two germline ends. The CDR3 covers 14 residues. The germline gives CDR1 SGHNT, CDR2 YENEEA. CDR3 amino acids: CASSSQGGDNEQFF. The CDR3 nucleotides are TGTGCCAGCAGCTCCCAGGGAGGTGACAATGAGCAGTTCTTC.

This sequence joins TRBV24-1 and TRBJ1-2; possible D gene TRBD1, 5 bases. Per the germline V gene, CDR1 is KGHDR and CDR2 is SFDVKD. The CDR3 length is 15 residues. Trimming removed 4 bases from V and 0 bases from J, with 11 bases in between. The CDR3 here is CATSDATTANYGYTF. The CDR3 nucleotides read TGTGCCACCAGTGACGCTACGACAGCTAACTATGGCTACACCTTC.

V is TRBV19 and J is TRBJ1-2, with TRBD1 as a possible D gene (5 bases). Per germline, CDR1 LNHDA and CDR2 SQIVND (reference sequence). The CDR3 length is 12 residues. V dropped 5 bases and J dropped 4 bases, with 8 bases sitting between them. CDR3 loop: CASSPGTYGYTF. Here the CDR3 DNA reads TGTGCCAGTAGTCCAGGGACCTATGGCTACACCTTC.

This clone was detected only a few times. The chain carries TRBV7-2 and TRBJ2-7; weak D call: TRBD1 (6 bases). CDR1 is SGHTA, CDR2 FQGNSA, per germline. V was pared by 5 bases and J by 3 bases, with 8 bases between. The CDR3 has 12 amino acids. The chain's CDR3 is CASSGRGYEQYF. The CDR3 bases are TGTGCCAGCAGCGGCAGGGGCTACGAGCAGTACTTC.

The gene calls are TRBV24-1 and TRBJ1-5; D gene unclear. Trimming shortened V by 6 bases and J by 1 base, and 6 bases separated the two germline ends. The CDR3 length is 13 residues. The germline gives CDR1 KGHDR, CDR2 SFDVKD. CDR3 sequence: CATSIASNQPQHF. CDR3 nucleotide sequence: TGTGCCACCAGTATAGCGAGCAATCAGCCCCAGCATTTT.

J is TRBJ1-1 and V is TRBV11-3; possible D gene TRBD1, 6 bases. V lost 5 bases, J lost 5 bases, and 15 bases lay in between. There are 14 residues in the CDR3. From germline, CDR1 is SGHNT and CDR2 YENEEA. As DNA, the CDR3 is TGTGCCAGCAGCCCGAAGGCCAGGGGAACTGAAGCTTTCTTT. It encodes CASSPKARGTEAFF.

This clone was seen once. The chain uses TRBV5-8 and TRBJ1-4; possible D gene TRBD1, 5 bases. Trimming removed 0 bases from V and 3 bases from J, with 9 bases in between. The V gene's germline CDR1 is SGHTS and CDR2 YDEGEE. CDR3 length: 15 amino acids. For the CDR3, the DNA is TGTGCCAGCAGCTTGGGAGGGGCGGCTAATGAAAAACTGTTTTTT. This encodes CASSLGGAANEKLFF.

This clone has just a few counts. The chain is built from TRBV2 and TRBJ2-2, with D possibly being TRBD2 (5 bases). Trimming removed 6 bases at V and 0 bases at J, with 11 bases between. CDR3 length: 15 residues. CDR1 SNHLY and CDR2 FYNNEI come from the germline V gene. CDR3 residues: CASSERFANTGELFF. The CDR3 DNA is TGTGCCAGCAGCGAGCGGTTCGCGAACACCGGGGAGCTGTTTTTT.

This clone was seen just once. The rearrangement joins TRBV29-1 to TRBJ2-3; D is unclear. The CDR3 runs 14 residues. Trimming took off 3 bases at V and 4 bases at J, with 14 bases between the two ends. From germline, CDR1 is SQVTM and CDR2 ANQGSEA. The CDR3 protein is CSVDRWGGSDTQYF. The CDR3 DNA sequence: TGCAGCGTTGATCGGTGGGGTGGCTCAGATACGCAGTATTTT.

This chain uses TRBV6-5 with TRBJ2-1, with D possibly being TRBD2 (5 bases). This CDR3 region has 13 residues. Germline V lookup: CDR1 MNHEY, CDR2 SVGAGI. V lost 2 bases, J lost 8 bases, and 10 bases lay in between. CDR3 residues: CASSYGLAYEQFF. CDR3 nucleotide sequence: TGTGCCAGCAGTTACGGGCTAGCATATGAGCAGTTCTTC.

The J gene is TRBJ1-2, the V gene TRBV6-5; the match to TRBD1 covers 7 bases. V was pared by 6 bases and J by 0 bases, with 4 bases of the junction left unmatched. CDR3 size: 14 residues. Germline V gene lookup returns CDR1 MNHEY and CDR2 SVGAGI. The chain's CDR3 is CASRRTGANYGYTF. The CDR3 DNA reads TGTGCCAGCAGACGGACAGGCGCTAACTATGGCTACACCTTC.

The chain employs TRBV5-6 and TRBJ2-3; 9 positions match TRBD2. CDR1 SGHDT and CDR2 YYEEEE come from the germline V gene. This CDR3 region has 18 residues. Trimming took 1 base from V and 2 from J; bases not matched to a gene: 11. The CDR3 DNA reads TGTGCCAGCAGCTTGTTCAGCGGGGGGCAAAAACACACAGATACGCAGTATTTT. It specifies CASSLFSGGQKHTDTQYF.